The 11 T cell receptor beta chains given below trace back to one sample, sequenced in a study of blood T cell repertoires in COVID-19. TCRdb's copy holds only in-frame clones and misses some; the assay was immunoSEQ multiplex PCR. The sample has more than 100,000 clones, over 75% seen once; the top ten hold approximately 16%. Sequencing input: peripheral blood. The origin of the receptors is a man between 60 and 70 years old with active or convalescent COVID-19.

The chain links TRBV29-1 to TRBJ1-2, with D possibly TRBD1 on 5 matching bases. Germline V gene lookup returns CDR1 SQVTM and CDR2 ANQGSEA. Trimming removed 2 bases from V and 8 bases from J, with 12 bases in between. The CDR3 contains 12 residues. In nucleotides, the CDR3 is TGCAGCGTTGAACGAAGTACAGGCGGCTACACCTTC. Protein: CSVERSTGGYTF.

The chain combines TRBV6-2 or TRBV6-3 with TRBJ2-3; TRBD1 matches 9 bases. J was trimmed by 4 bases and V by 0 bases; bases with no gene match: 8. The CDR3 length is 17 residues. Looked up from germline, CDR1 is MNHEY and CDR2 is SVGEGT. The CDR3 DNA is TGTGCCAGCAGTTACTCGACCTGGACAGGGGACGCAGATACGCAGTATTTT. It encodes CASSYSTWTGDADTQYF.

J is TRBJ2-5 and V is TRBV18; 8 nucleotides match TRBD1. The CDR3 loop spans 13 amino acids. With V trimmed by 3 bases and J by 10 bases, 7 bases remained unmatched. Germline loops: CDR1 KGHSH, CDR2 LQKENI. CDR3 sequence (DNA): TGTGCCAGCTCACCCGGACAGGGATTTTTCCAGTACTTC. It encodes CASSPGQGFFQYF.

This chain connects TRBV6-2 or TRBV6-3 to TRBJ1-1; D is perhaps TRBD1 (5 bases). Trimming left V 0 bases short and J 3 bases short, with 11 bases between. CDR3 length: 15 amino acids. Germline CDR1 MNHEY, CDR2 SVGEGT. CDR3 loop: CASSYSRGRYTEAFF. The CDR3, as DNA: TGTGCCAGCAGTTACTCAAGGGGCAGGTACACTGAAGCTTTCTTT.

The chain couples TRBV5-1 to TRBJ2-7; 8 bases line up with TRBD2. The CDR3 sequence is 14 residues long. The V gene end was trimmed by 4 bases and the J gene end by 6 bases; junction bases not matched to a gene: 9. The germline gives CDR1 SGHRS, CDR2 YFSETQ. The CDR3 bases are TGCGCCAGCAGCGCCCCGGGAGGGGGTCGCGAGCAGTACTTC. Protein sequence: CASSAPGGGREQYF.

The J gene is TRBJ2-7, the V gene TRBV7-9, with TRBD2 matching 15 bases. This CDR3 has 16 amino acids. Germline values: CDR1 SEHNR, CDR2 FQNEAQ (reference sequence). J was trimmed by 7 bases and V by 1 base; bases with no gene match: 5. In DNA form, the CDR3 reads TGTGCCAGCAGCTTAGGAGGACTAGCGGGAGGGGAAGAGCAGTACTTC. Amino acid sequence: CASSLGGLAGGEEQYF.

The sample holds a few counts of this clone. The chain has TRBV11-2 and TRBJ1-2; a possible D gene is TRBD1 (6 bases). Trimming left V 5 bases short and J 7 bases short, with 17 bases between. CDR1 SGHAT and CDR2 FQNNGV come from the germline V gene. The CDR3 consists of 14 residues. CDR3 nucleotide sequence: TGTGCCAGCAGCCCAAGGGCGACAGGTAGTGGCTACACCTTC. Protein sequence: CASSPRATGSGYTF.

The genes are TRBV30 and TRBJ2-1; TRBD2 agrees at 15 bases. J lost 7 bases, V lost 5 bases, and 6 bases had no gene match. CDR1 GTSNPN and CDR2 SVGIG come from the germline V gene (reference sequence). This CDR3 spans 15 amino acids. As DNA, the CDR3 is TGTGCCTGGGCCGGGACTAGCGGGAGGTGGAATGAGCAGTTCTTC. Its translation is CAWAGTSGRWNEQFF.

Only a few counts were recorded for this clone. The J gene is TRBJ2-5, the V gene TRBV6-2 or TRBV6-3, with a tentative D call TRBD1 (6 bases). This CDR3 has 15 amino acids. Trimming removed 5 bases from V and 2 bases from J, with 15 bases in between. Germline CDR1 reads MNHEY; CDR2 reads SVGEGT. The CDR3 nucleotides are TGTGCCAGCAGTCCCACCCTAGGGGGACAAGAGACCCAGTACTTC. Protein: CASSPTLGGQETQYF.

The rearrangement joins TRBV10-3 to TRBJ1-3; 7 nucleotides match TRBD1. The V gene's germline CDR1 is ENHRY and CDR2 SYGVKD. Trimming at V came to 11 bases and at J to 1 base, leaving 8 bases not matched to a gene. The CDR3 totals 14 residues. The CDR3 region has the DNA TGTGCCGCCGCGCAGGGGGGTTCTGGAAACACCATATATTTT. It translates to CAAAQGGSGNTIYF.

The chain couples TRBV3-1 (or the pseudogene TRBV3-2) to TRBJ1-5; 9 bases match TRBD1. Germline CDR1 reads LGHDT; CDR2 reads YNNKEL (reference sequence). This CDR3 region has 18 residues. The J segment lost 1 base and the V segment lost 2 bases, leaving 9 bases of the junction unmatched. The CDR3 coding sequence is TGTGCCAGCAGCCAACCCGGGACAGGGAAGAGGAGCAATCAGCCCCAGCATTTT. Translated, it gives CASSQPGTGKRSNQPQHF.